This TCR beta chain was documented in a study of T cells in Graves' hyperthyroidism and ophthalmopathy. The TCR beta CDR3 regions underwent amplification using RNA transcripts as the source. TCR CDR3 underwent first-round RT-PCR with the HTBI primer set. Using its own MiXCR run on the multiplex PCR reads, TCRdb lists one record per CDR3 protein. In the table there are about 600,000 distinct CDR3 sequences, approximately 16% of which are singletons. Comment on this clonotype: Its antigen is unknown. Possible read error: a much larger clone is one base away.

The PBMCs had their origin in less than 13 ml of fresh peripheral blood. Study conclusions and caveats: In validation, the model predicted ophthalmopathy. These predictions came a median about 6.8 months before onset.

V gave up 6 bases and J gave up 4 bases, with 11 bases separating them. Germline lookup yields CDR1 MNHEY and CDR2 SVGAGI. The CDR3 consists of 13 residues. The sample comprised blood. This TCR was sampled from a woman in her thirties or forties with Graves' ophthalmopathy. The rearrangement joins TRBV6-5 to TRBJ2-3; D gene uncertain. The chain's CDR3 is CASSYTPADTQYF. The CDR3 region has the DNA TGTGCCAGCAGCTACACCCCCGCAGATACGCAGTATTTT.